This TCR beta chain was recovered during a study of shared clonotypes between healthy human individuals. About the study: CD4 naive and CD4 memory each took three plates per donor, while CD8 naive took two and CD8 memory one.

A remark on this clone: Different DNA sequences within this sample yield the same CDR3.

Generated by immunoSEQ multiplex PCR, the TCRdb table keeps only in-frame clones and is missing some. The profile shows about 2.4 million clones, approximately 94% of them singletons. Naive CD4+ cells were CD45RA-selected; the remaining cells were memory. Germline V CDR1 and CDR2: ENHRY, SYGVKD. CDR3 size: 12 residues. V lost 0 bases and J lost 5, with 5 bases in between. The chain employs TRBV10-3 and TRBJ2-7, with D unresolved. Material: naive CD4+ T cells from PBMCs. Subset specified: CD45RA+ positively selected. The source is a man aged 18 to 29 in good health. Some clones in this sample may be carry-over from other donors' samples. The CDR3 loop reads CAISESGHEQYF. The DNA for the CDR3 is TGTGCCATCAGTGAGTCTGGCCACGAGCAGTACTTC.